These 8 T cell receptor beta chains share one sample of origin, sequenced in a study of OX40 agonist ivuxolimab in advanced cancers. Only in-frame clones appear in the TCRdb table, and some are missing; sequencing was by immunoSEQ multiplex PCR. This sample has under 30,000 clones, with 92% found just once. Sequencing used CD4+ or CD8+ T cells sorted from blood, obtained in a trial of the OX40 agonist ivuxolimab. The receptors stem from an adult with an advanced solid tumor such as melanoma, head and neck, liver or kidney cancer.

V and J are TRBV14 and TRBJ2-5; weak D call: TRBD2 (6 bases). CDR1 and CDR2 (germline): SGHDN, FVKESK. The CDR3 spans 13 residues. With 1 base removed from V and 4 bases from J, the gap between germline ends came to 7 bases. The CDR3, as DNA: TGTGCCAGCAGCCAAGTGGGGGGAGAGACCCAGTACTTC. Translated, it gives CASSQVGGETQYF.

Comment on this clone: The junction departs from the called germline gene at one end, perhaps through a read error. This chain joins TRBV5-4 and TRBJ1-2; D gene ambiguous. Germline CDR1 and CDR2: SGHNT and YYREEE (reference sequence). This CDR3 is built from 15 residues. CDR3 sequence: CASSLGFEGIYGYTF. CDR3 DNA sequence: TGCGCCAGCAGCCTAGGCTTCGAGGGCATTTATGGCTACACCTTC.

The genes are TRBV5-1 and TRBJ2-7, with a possible D match to TRBD2 (7 bases). V lost 2 bases to trimming and J lost 2 bases, with 11 bases between them. Looked up from germline, CDR1 is SGHRS and CDR2 is YFSETQ. This CDR3 is 14 amino acids long. DNA of the CDR3: TGCGCCAGCAGCTTCTGGGGGGGCGCCTACGAGCAGTACTTC. It is translated as CASSFWGGAYEQYF.

The chain links TRBV11-2 to TRBJ1-5; a weak D match, TRBD1 (5 bases). Germline V gene data show CDR1 as SGHAT and CDR2 as FQNNGV. The CDR3 is 15 amino acids. Between the trimmed V and J ends, which lost 0 bases and 4 bases, there was a span of 10 bases. The DNA for the CDR3 is TGTGCCAGCAGCTTAGAAAAGGGACCTAATCAGCCCCAGCATTTT. Its translation: CASSLEKGPNQPQHF.

The chain employs TRBV7-9 and TRBJ2-7, with D possibly TRBD2 on 6 matching bases. The germline gives CDR1 SEHNR, CDR2 FQNEAQ (reference sequence). V lost 3 bases to trimming and J lost 3 bases, with 12 bases between them. The CDR3 totals 14 residues. The CDR3 nucleotides are TGTGCCAGCAGCTTGGGCGGGATCGGCTACGAGCAGTACTTC. Translating it yields CASSLGGIGYEQYF. The variable domain in full, completed from reference TRBV7-9 and TRBJ2-7, reads DTGVSQNPRHKITKRGQNVTFRCDPISEHNRLYWYRQTLGQGPEFLTYFQNEAQLEKSRLLSDRFSAERPKGSFSTLEIQRTEQGDSAMYLCASSLGGIGYEQYFGPGTRLTVT.

The rearrangement links TRBV4-3 to TRBJ1-2, with 7 bases that match TRBD1. This CDR3 spans 15 amino acids. V lost 1 base, J lost 3 bases, and 5 bases stayed unmatched. Germline CDR1 is LGHNA and CDR2 is YSLEER. The CDR3 sequence is CASSQGRQGDYGYTF. The CDR3 DNA follows: TGCGCCAGCAGCCAAGGTAGACAGGGTGACTATGGCTACACCTTC.

The chain links TRBV4-1 to TRBJ1-1; D is possibly TRBD1 (6 bases). Germline V lookup: CDR1 MGHRA, CDR2 YSYEKL. The CDR3 has 14 amino acids. Trimming stripped 4 bases from V and 3 bases from J, with 12 bases between. CDR3 nucleotide sequence: TGCGCCAGCAGCCTCTTACAGGGATACACTGAAGCTTTCTTT. This gives the protein CASSLLQGYTEAFF.

V gene TRBV4-2 combines with J gene TRBJ2-5; no definite D call. CDR1 is LGHNA, CDR2 YNFKEQ, per germline. The germline V and J ends were trimmed by 1 base and 5 bases, with 8 bases remaining between them. The CDR3 is 13 amino acids. The CDR3 DNA is TGTGCCAGCAGCCAAGGTCTCGGGGAGACCCAGTACTTC. Residues: CASSQGLGETQYF.